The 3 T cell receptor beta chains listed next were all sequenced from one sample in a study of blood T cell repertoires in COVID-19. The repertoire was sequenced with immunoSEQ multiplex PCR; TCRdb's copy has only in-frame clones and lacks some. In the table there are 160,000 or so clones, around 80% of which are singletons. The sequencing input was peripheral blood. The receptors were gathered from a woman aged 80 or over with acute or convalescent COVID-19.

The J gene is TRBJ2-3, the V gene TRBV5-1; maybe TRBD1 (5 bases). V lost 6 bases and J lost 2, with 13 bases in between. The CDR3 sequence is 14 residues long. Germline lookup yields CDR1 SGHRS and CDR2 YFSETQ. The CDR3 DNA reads TGCGCCAGCATCCAACAGGTTATCACAGATACGCAGTATTTT. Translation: CASIQQVITDTQYF. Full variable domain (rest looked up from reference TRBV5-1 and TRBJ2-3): KAGVTQTPRYLIKTRGQQVTLSCSPISGHRSVSWYQQTPGQGLQFLFEYFSETQRNKGNFPGRFSGRQFSNSRSEMNVSTLELGDSALYLCASIQQVITDTQYFGPGTRLTVL.

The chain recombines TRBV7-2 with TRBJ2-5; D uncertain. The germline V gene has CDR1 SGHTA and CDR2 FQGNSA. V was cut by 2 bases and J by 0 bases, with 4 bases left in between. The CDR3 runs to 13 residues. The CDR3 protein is CASSLSNQETQYF. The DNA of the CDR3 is TGTGCCAGCAGCTTATCAAACCAAGAGACCCAGTACTTC.

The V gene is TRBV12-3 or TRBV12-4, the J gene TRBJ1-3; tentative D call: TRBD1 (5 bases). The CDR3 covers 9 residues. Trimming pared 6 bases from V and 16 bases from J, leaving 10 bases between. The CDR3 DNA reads TGTGCCAGCAGGGGGCCTGGCTATTTT. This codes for CASRGPGYF.